The 13 T cell receptor beta chains below were found in one sample sequenced in a study of chemoradiotherapy in HPV16-positive cancers. Clones were read by immunoSEQ multiplex PCR, and TCRdb kept only the in-frame ones, dropping some. In the table there are about 14,000 clones, approximately 91% of which are singletons. This sample comprised blood, obtained from a patient who underwent chemoradiotherapy. These receptors all stem from a human donor with HPV-associated anogenital cancer.

The chain couples TRBV27 to TRBJ2-2; perhaps TRBD2 as D (5 bases). The length of the CDR3 is 14 residues. V lost 5 bases and J lost 5, with 12 bases in between. Germline assignment: CDR1 MNHEY and CDR2 SMNVEV (reference sequence). As DNA, the CDR3 is TGTGCCAGCAGTCAAAGTTCGGGGACCGGGGAGCTGTTTTTT. It specifies CASSQSSGTGELFF.

The chain employs TRBV2 and TRBJ2-2; TRBD2 matches at 11 bases. The CDR3 has 16 residues. Trimming cost V 6 bases and J 6 bases; bases outside gene matches: 9. Germline V lookup: CDR1 SNHLY, CDR2 FYNNEI. This CDR3 reads CASRSPGLAASGELFF. As DNA, the CDR3 is TGTGCCAGCAGGAGCCCGGGACTAGCGGCGTCCGGGGAGCTGTTTTTT.

This chain connects TRBV5-1 to TRBJ2-4; weak D call: TRBD1 (6 bases). From germline, CDR1 is SGHRS and CDR2 YFSETQ. This CDR3 region has 16 residues. Trimming removed 3 bases from V and 0 bases from J, with 13 bases in between. The CDR3 sequence: CASSSTDSLAKNIQYF. In DNA, the CDR3 is TGCGCCAGCAGCTCAACGGACAGTTTAGCCAAAAACATTCAGTACTTC.

The gene calls are TRBV5-6 and TRBJ1-3, with D possibly TRBD1 on 5 matching bases. V was shortened by 2 bases and J by 3 bases, with 12 bases between the two germline ends. In germline, CDR1 is SGHDT, CDR2 YYEEEE. The CDR3 sequence is 15 residues long. CDR3 sequence (DNA): TGTGCCAGCAGCTTAGAGGGGCGATTTGGAAACACCATATATTTT. Its translation is CASSLEGRFGNTIYF.

This clone has only one observation. The chain employs TRBV11-2 and TRBJ1-2; D is unclear. Germline V gene lookup returns CDR1 SGHAT and CDR2 FQNNGV. Trimming took off 1 base at V and 5 bases at J, with 2 bases between the two ends. The CDR3 loop spans 11 amino acids. In DNA form, the CDR3 reads TGTGCCAGCAGCTTAGGGTATGGCTACACCTTC. Translating it yields CASSLGYGYTF.

The V gene is TRBV18, the J gene TRBJ2-7; 7 bases are a match to TRBD1. V gave up 1 base and J gave up 2 bases; unmatched junction bases: 5. The CDR3 has 15 amino acids. Germline-derived CDR1 and CDR2 are KGHSH and LQKENI. The DNA of the CDR3 is TGTGCCAGCTCACCACTGGGCCAGGGGGCCTACGAGCAGTACTTC. This gives the protein CASSPLGQGAYEQYF.

V gene TRBV5-5 combines with J gene TRBJ2-1, with TRBD2 as a possible D gene (5 bases). Germline V CDR1 and CDR2: SGHKS, YYEKEE (reference sequence). The germline V and J ends were trimmed by 0 bases and 10 bases, with 14 bases remaining between them. The CDR3 totals 14 residues. CDR3 in DNA: TGTGCCAGCAGCTTGGTGGCCTCCAGAGGGGAGCAGTTCTTC. It specifies CASSLVASRGEQFF.

This chain connects TRBV4-2 to TRBJ2-7; 10 bases align to TRBD1. The CDR3 is 16 residues long. The V segment lost 3 bases and the J segment 3 bases; nucleotides outside the gene matches: 8. Germline V gives CDR1 LGHNA, CDR2 YNFKEQ. CDR3 protein: CASSQATGTGVYEQYF. The CDR3 nucleotides are TGTGCCAGCAGCCAGGCTACCGGGACAGGGGTCTACGAGCAGTACTTC.

This clone was picked up one time. V usage is TRBV4-1 and J usage is TRBJ2-1; tentatively, D is TRBD1 or TRBD2 (6 bases each). The germline V gene encodes CDR1 MGHRA and CDR2 YSYEKL. CDR3 length equals 15 residues. Trimming removed 4 bases from V and 9 bases from J, with 19 bases in between. The DNA for the CDR3 is TGCGCCAGCAGCCGATCTGGGCGACAGGAGGGTGAGCAGTTCTTC. Protein product: CASSRSGRQEGEQFF.

This rearrangement joins TRBV30 to TRBJ2-7, with D perhaps TRBD2 (5 bases). Germline CDR1 GTSNPN, CDR2 SVGIG (reference sequence). This CDR3 contains 15 residues. V gave up 0 bases and J gave up 7 bases, with 19 bases separating them. The CDR3 DNA sequence: TGTGCCTGGAGTGTAGTCGGTGGGCGGGCAGGAGAGCAGTACTTC. Protein: CAWSVVGGRAGEQYF.

The rearrangement links TRBV7-3 to TRBJ1-1; the match to TRBD1 covers 8 bases. The V segment lost 6 bases and the J segment 0 bases; nucleotides outside the gene matches: 0. Germline CDR1 SGHTA, CDR2 FQGTGA. The CDR3 sequence is 13 residues long. CDR3 region: CASRQGVNTEAFF. CDR3 coding DNA: TGTGCCAGCAGACAGGGGGTGAACACTGAAGCTTTCTTT.

The chain couples TRBV18 to TRBJ1-5; D possibly corresponds to TRBD1 (5 bases). Trimming removed 2 bases at V and 0 bases at J, with 14 bases between. The CDR3 length is 17 residues. Looked up from germline, CDR1 is KGHSH and CDR2 is LQKENI. The CDR3 loop is CASSPTSAGFSNQPQHF. The CDR3 region has the DNA TGTGCCAGCTCACCAACATCGGCAGGGTTTAGCAATCAGCCCCAGCATTTT.

The rearrangement joins TRBV5-1 to TRBJ2-3; D ambiguous. The germline gives CDR1 SGHRS, CDR2 YFSETQ. V lost 0 bases, J lost 1 base, and 6 bases lay in between. The CDR3 has 14 amino acids. Written as DNA, the CDR3 is TGCGCCAGCAGCTTGGGGAGCGGCACAGATACGCAGTATTTT. Translating gives CASSLGSGTDTQYF.